Reported below is one T cell receptor (beta chain). The antigen remains unidentified. These data belong to a study of T cells after yellow fever vaccination. Overall study context: When fractions had low cell numbers, they were prepared with SMART-Seq v4 Ultra Low Input.

Each CDR3 protein gets one entry after TCRdb re-called the 5' RACE reads with MiXCR. Among roughly 500,000 distinct CDR3 sequences listed, roughly 19% were seen once. Study-level results: Abundant contaminating clonotypes from the bulk population could appear in FACS-sorted repertoires. Among primary-vaccination clones, most reappeared after the booster, at 95% to 96% for CD4 and under 90% for CD8.

V gave up 6 bases and J gave up 5 bases, with 11 bases separating them. CDR3 length: 12 amino acids. Germline CDR1 reads SQVTM; CDR2 reads ANQGSEA. The V gene is TRBV29-1, the J gene TRBJ2-1; tentative D call: TRBD2 (6 bases). Material: PBMCs, obtained 15 days after the yellow fever booster vaccination. The sequence was collected from a man between 25 and 39 years old who received the YFV17D yellow fever vaccine. CDR3 protein: CSVDSGHNEQFF. DNA for the CDR3: TGCAGCGTCGATAGCGGACACAATGAGCAGTTCTTC.